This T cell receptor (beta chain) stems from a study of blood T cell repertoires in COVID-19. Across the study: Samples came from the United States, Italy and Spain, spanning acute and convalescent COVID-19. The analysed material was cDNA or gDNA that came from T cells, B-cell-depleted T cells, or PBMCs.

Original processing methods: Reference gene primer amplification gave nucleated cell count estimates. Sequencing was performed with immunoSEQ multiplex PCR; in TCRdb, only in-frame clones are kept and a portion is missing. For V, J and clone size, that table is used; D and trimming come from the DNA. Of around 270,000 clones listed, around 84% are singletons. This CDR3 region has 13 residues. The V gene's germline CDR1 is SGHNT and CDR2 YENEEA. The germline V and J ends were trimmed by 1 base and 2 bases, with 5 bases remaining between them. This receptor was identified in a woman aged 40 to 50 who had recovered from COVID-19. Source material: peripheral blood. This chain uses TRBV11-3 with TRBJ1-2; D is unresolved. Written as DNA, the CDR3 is TGTGCCAGCAGCTTAGCCGGGAACTATGGCTACACCTTC. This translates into CASSLAGNYGYTF.